Listed below are T cell receptor beta chains from one sample, sequenced in a study of blood T cell repertoires in COVID-19. The data were produced by immunoSEQ multiplex PCR, yet TCRdb's version contains in-frame clones alone and is incomplete. The sample has a few hundred thousand clones; 75% to 90% are singletons. The material sequenced was PBMCs or T cells enriched from blood (not recorded which). The receptors originated from a woman in her thirties who had recovered from COVID-19. CDR3s include the opening cysteine and the closing phenylalanine or tryptophan.

>TRBJ1-2|TRBV5-8
CASSFVRTGNYGYTF
>TRBJ2-7|TRBV10-2
CASSESRVLLGLDF
>TRBJ1-5|TRBV27
CASSFVGQGAGPQHF
>TRBJ2-1|TRBV9
CASSVSTPVAKQFSEQFF
>TRBJ2-6|TRBV7-7
CASSPGGSGANVLTF
>TRBJ2-5|TRBV20-1
CSARGGQTQYF
>TRBJ2-2|TRBV20-1
CSASTRNTGELFF
>TRBJ2-1|TRBV4-1
CASSQDIGSYNEQFF
>TRBJ2-3|TRBV19
CASTSGRRYTDTQYF
>TRBJ2-7|TRBV27
CASSFRSSYEQYF
>TRBJ1-1|TRBV7-2
CASSLAGVAGTEAFF
>TRBJ2-7|TRBV5-4
CASSVLAGGSYEQYF
>TRBJ2-1|TRBV15
CATSRASGRDNEQFF
>TRBJ2-7|TRBV28
CASSLTGEGEQYF
>TRBJ2-7|TRBV28
CASSPSPAGMSSYEQYF
>TRBJ2-1|TRBV19
CASQALAGENEQFF
>TRBJ1-2|TRBV27
CASSFRGIGGYTF
>TRBJ1-1|TRBV10-1
CASTEQGTTEAFF
>TRBJ2-2|TRBV29-1
CSGGEGDTGELFF
>TRBJ1-2|TRBV20-1
CSASTGPRYGYTF
>TRBJ2-1|TRBV9
CASSRGTSGGRYNEQFF
>TRBJ1-2|TRBV30
CAWSVLGSPVAYGYTF
>TRBJ2-1|TRBV4-2
CASSPLDTYNEQFF
>TRBJ1-5|TRBV27
CASSFQGPNQPQHF
>TRBJ1-2|TRBV28
CASTFSRNYGYTF
>TRBJ2-7|TRBV28
CASSPRLAEIYEQYF
>TRBJ1-4|TRBV25-1
CASSSFTRTGASNEKLFF
>TRBJ2-7|TRBV5-1
CASSLDDAMQKHSYEQYF
>TRBJ2-2|TRBV19
CASSRDTRNTGELFF
>TRBJ1-1|TRBV6-5
CASSWDRPPGDTEAFF
>TRBJ1-4|TRBV7-8
CASSLGGGTNEKLFF
>TRBJ2-5|TRBV4-2
CASSQEGQGGETQYF
>TRBJ1-1|TRBV4-1
CASSQEEGWTEAFF
>TRBJ2-3|TRBV5-1
CASSFGRGTDTQYF
>TRBJ1-4|TRBV2
CASSEAGANEKLFF
>TRBJ2-7|TRBV30
CAWSLGLEQYF
>TRBJ2-7|TRBV19
CASSYRGQDEQYF
>TRBJ2-7|TRBV25-1
CASSEQGYEQYF
>TRBJ1-5|TRBV7-9
CASSLEQSSNQPQHF